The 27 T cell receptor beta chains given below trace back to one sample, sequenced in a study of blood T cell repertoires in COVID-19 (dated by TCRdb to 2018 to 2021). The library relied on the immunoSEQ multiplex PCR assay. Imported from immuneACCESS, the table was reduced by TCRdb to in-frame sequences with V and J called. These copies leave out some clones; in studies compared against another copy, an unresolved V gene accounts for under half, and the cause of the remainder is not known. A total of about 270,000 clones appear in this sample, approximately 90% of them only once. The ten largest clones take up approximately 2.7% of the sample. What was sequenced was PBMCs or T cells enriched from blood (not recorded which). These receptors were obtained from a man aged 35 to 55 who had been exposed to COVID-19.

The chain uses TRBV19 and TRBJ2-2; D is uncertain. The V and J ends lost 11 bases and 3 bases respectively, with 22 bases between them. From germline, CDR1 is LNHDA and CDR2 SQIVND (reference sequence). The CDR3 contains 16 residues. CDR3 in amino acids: CAASSPRLPYTGELFF. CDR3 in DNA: TGTGCCGCCTCTTCCCCTAGGCTACCTTACACCGGGGAGCTGTTTTTT.

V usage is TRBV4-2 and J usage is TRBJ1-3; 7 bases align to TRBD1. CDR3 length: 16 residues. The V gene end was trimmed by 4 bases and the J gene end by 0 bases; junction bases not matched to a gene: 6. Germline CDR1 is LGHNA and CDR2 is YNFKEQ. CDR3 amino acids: CASSRTTGSSGNTIYF. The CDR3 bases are TGTGCCAGCAGCCGAACGACAGGGAGCTCTGGAAACACCATATATTTT.

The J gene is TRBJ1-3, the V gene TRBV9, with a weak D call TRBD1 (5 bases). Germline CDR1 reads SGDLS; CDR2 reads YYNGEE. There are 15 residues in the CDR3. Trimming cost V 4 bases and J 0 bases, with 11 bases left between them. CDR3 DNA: TGTGCCAGCAGCCCCTACACAGGCTCTGGAAACACCATATATTTT. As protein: CASSPYTGSGNTIYF.

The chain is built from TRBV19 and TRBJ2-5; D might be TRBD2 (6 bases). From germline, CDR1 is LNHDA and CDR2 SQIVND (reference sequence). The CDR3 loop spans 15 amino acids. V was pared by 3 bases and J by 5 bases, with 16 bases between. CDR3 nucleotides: TGTGCCAGTAGTATGACGGGACTGGTGGGCGAGACCCAGTACTTC. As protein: CASSMTGLVGETQYF. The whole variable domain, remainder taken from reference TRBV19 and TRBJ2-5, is DGGITQSPKYLFRKEGQNVTLSCEQNLNHDAMYWYRQDPGQGLRLIYYSQIVNDFQKGDIAEGYSVSREKKESFPLTVTSAQKNPTAFYLCASSMTGLVGETQYFGPGTRLLVL.

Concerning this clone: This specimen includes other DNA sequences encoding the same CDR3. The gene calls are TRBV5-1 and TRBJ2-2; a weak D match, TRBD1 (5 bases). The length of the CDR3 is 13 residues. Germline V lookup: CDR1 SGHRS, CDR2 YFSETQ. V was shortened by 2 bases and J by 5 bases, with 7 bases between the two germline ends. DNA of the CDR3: TGCGCCAGCAGCTTAACAGGTACCGGGGAGCTGTTTTTT. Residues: CASSLTGTGELFF.

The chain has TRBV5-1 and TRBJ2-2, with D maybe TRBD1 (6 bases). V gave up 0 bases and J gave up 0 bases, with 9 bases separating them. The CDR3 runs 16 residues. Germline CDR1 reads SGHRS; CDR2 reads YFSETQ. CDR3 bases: TGCGCCAGCAGCTTGGCCTCAGGGGCGAACACCGGGGAGCTGTTTTTT. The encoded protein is CASSLASGANTGELFF.

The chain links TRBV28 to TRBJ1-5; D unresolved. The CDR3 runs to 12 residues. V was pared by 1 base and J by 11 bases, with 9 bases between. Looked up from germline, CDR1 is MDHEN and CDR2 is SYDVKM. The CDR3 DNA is TGTGCCAGCAGTTTATTGTCGGAGTCCCAGCATTTT. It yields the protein CASSLLSESQHF.

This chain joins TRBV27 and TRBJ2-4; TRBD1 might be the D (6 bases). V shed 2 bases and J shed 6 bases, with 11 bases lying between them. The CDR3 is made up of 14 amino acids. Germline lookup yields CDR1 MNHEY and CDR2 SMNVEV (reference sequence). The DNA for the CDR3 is TGTGCCAGCAGTTTAAACAGGGCGAGAAACATTCAGTACTTC. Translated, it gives CASSLNRARNIQYF.

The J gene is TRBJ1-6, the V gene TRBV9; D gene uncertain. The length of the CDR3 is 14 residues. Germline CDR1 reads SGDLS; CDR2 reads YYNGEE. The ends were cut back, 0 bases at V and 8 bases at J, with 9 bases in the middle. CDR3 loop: CASSVAGRDSPLHF. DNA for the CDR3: TGTGCCAGCAGCGTAGCGGGGAGGGATTCACCCCTCCACTTT.

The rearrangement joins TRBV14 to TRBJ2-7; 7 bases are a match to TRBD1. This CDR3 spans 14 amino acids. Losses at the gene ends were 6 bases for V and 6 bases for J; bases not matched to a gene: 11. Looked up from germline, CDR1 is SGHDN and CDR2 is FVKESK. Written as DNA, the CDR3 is TGTGCCAGCAGACCCTCGGACAGGCGTAGCGAGCAGTACTTC. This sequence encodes CASRPSDRRSEQYF.

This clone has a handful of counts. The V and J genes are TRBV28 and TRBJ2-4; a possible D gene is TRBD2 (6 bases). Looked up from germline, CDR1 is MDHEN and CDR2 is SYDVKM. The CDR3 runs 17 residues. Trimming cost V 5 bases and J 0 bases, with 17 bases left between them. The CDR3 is CASSIPGLSIAKNIQYF. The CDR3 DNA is TGTGCCAGCAGTATCCCGGGACTTTCTATAGCCAAAAACATTCAGTACTTC. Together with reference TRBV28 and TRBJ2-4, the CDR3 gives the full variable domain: DVKVTQSSRYLVKRTGEKVFLECVQDMDHENMFWYRQDPGLGLRLIYFSYDVKMKEKGDIPEGYSVSREKKERFSLILESASTNQTSMYLCASSIPGLSIAKNIQYFGAGTRLSVL.

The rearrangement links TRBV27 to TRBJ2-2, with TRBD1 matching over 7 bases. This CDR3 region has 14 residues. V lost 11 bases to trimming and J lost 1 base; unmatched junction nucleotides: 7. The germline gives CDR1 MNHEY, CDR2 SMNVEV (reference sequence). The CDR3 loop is CAGQRQGNTGELFF. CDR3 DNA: TGTGCCGGCCAAAGACAGGGGAACACCGGGGAGCTGTTTTTT.

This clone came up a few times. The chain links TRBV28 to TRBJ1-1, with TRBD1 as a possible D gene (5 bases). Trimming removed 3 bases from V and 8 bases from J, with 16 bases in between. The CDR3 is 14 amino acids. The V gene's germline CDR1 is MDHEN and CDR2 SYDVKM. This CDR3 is CASSFTGGGLEAFF. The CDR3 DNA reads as TGTGCCAGCAGTTTTACGGGGGGGGGACTAGAAGCTTTCTTT.

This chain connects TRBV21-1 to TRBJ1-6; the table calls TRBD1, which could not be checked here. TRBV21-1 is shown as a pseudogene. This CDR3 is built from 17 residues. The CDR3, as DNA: TGTGCCAGCAGCAAAGCTGTTCTTACAGGCACTACCTCACCCCTCCACTTT. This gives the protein CASSKAVLTGTTSPLHF.

This CDR3 reads CAWSVREAFF. CDR3 DNA sequence: TGTGCCTGGAGTGTACGGGAAGCTTTCTTT. V is TRBV30 and J is TRBJ1-1; D ambiguous. CDR1 is GTSNPN and CDR2 is SVGIG in the germline V gene (reference sequence). V was cut by 0 bases and J by 8 bases, with 4 bases left in between. The CDR3 is made up of 10 amino acids.

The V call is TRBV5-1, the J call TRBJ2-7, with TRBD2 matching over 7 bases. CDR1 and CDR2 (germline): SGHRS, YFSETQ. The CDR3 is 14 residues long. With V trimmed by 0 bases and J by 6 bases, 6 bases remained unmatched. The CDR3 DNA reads TGCGCCAGCAGCTTGGAACGGGGGAGGGGCGAGCAGTACTTC. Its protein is CASSLERGRGEQYF.

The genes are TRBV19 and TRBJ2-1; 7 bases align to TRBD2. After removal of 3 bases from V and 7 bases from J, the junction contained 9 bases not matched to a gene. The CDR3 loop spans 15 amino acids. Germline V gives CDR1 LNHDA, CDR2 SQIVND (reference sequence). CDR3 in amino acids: CASSIDAGVVNEQFF. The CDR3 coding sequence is TGTGCCAGTAGTATCGATGCGGGAGTTGTGAATGAGCAGTTCTTC. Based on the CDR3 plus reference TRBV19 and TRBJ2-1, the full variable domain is DGGITQSPKYLFRKEGQNVTLSCEQNLNHDAMYWYRQDPGQGLRLIYYSQIVNDFQKGDIAEGYSVSREKKESFPLTVTSAQKNPTAFYLCASSIDAGVVNEQFFGPGTRLTVL.

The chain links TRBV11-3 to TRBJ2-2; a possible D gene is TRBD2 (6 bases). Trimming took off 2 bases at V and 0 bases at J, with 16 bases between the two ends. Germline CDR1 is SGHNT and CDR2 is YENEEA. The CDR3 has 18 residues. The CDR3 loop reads CASSLLYRDSANTGELFF. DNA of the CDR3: TGTGCCAGCAGCTTACTGTATCGGGACTCCGCGAACACCGGGGAGCTGTTTTTT.

In nucleotides, the CDR3 is TGTGCCAGCAGCGTAACGGGAAATTCACCCCTCCACTTT. This sequence encodes CASSVTGNSPLHF. The rearrangement links TRBV9 to TRBJ1-6; D is unresolved. The V gene's germline CDR1 is SGDLS and CDR2 YYNGEE. V was cut by 1 base and J by 7 bases, with 6 bases left in between. There are 13 residues in the CDR3.

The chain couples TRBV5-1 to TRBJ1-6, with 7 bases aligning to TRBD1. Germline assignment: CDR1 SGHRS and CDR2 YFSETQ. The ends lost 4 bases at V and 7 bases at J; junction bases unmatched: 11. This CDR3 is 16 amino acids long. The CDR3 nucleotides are TGCGCCAGCAGCAAGTCGGGACAGCCCCTAAATTCACCCCTCCACTTT. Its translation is CASSKSGQPLNSPLHF. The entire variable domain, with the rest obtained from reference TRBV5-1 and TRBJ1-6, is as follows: KAGVTQTPRYLIKTRGQQVTLSCSPISGHRSVSWYQQTPGQGLQFLFEYFSETQRNKGNFPGRFSGRQFSNSRSEMNVSTLELGDSALYLCASSKSGQPLNSPLHFGNGTRLTVT.

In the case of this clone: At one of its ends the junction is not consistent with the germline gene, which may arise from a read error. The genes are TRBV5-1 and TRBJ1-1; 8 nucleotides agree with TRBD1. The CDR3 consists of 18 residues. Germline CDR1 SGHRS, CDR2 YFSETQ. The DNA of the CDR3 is TGCGCCAGCAGCTCGGCACCGTCCCCAGGGGGCCTGAAAACTGAAGCTTTCTTT. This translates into CASSSAPSPGGLKTEAFF.

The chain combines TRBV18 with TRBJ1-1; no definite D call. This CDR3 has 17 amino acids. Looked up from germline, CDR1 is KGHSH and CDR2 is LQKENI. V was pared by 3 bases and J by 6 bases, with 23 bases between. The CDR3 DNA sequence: TGTGCCAGCTCACCGAGGGCCTTAGGTCAGAATCAACCTGAAGCTTTCTTT. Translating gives CASSPRALGQNQPEAFF.

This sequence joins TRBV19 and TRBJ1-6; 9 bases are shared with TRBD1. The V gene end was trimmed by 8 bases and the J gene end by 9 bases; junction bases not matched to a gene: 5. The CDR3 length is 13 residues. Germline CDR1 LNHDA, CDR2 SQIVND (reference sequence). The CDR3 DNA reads TGTGCCAGTCGGACAGGGGTGGTTTCACCCCTCCACTTT. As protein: CASRTGVVSPLHF.

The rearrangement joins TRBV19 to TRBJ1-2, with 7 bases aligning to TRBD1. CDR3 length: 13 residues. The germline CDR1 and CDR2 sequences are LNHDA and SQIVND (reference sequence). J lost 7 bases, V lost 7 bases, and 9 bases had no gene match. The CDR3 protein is CASNARGEAGYTF. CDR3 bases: TGTGCCAGTAATGCCAGGGGGGAGGCTGGCTACACCTTC.

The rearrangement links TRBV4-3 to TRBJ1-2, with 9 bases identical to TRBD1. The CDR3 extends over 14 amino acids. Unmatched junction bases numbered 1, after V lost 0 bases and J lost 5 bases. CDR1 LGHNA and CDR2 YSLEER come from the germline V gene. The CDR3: CASSQETGGYGYTF. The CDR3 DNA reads TGCGCCAGCAGCCAAGAGACAGGGGGGTATGGCTACACCTTC.

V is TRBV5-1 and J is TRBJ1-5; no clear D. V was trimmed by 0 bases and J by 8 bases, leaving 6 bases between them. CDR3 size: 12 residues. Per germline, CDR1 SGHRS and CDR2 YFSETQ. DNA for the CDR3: TGCGCCAGCAGCTTGGACGGGGAGCCCCAGCATTTT. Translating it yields CASSLDGEPQHF.

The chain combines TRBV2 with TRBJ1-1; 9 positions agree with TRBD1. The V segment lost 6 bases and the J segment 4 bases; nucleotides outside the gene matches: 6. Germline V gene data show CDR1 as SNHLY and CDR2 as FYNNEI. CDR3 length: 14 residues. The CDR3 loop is CASRETGGITEAFF. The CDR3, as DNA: TGTGCCAGCAGGGAGACAGGGGGTATCACTGAAGCTTTCTTT.